The 14 T cell receptor beta chains below all came from one sample that was sequenced in a study of cytomegalovirus exposure and HLA in healthy donors. Amplification used 60 Vbeta primers and 13 Jbeta primers. The method was immunoSEQ multiplex PCR; TCRdb's version includes in-frame clones alone and lacks a portion of them. The sample has 90,000 to 120,000 clones, 77% seen once. Sequencing was performed on PBMCs. Source of these receptors: a male donor in good health and CMV-seronegative.

The V gene is TRBV6-5, the J gene TRBJ2-1, with D maybe TRBD1 (6 bases). The germline CDR1 and CDR2 sequences are MNHEY and SVGAGI. V lost 0 bases to trimming and J lost 3 bases, with 12 bases between them. This CDR3 spans 16 amino acids. The CDR3 loop reads CASSYSGARGYNEQFF. The CDR3 region has the DNA TGTGCCAGCAGTTACTCGGGGGCCCGGGGCTACAATGAGCAGTTCTTC.

This chain uses TRBV18 with TRBJ2-7, with 11 bases fitting TRBD1. This CDR3 is 15 amino acids long. With V trimmed by 0 bases and J by 5 bases, 3 bases remained unmatched. The germline V gene has CDR1 KGHSH and CDR2 LQKENI. Here the CDR3 reads CASSPPWTGGDEQYF. CDR3 sequence (DNA): TGTGCCAGCTCACCACCGTGGACAGGGGGCGACGAGCAGTACTTC.

The chain carries TRBV28 and TRBJ1-1; D call uncertain. The CDR3 length is 13 residues. Germline CDR1 is MDHEN and CDR2 is SYDVKM. The V and J ends lost 3 bases and 5 bases respectively, with 10 bases between them. CDR3 coding DNA: TGTGCCAGCAGTTTGAGGTGGCAGACTGAAGCTTTCTTT. Amino acids: CASSLRWQTEAFF. The full variable domain, with the rest looked up from reference TRBV28 and TRBJ1-1, is DVKVTQSSRYLVKRTGEKVFLECVQDMDHENMFWYRQDPGLGLRLIYFSYDVKMKEKGDIPEGYSVSREKKERFSLILESASTNQTSMYLCASSLRWQTEAFFGQGTRLTVV.

This clone was found a few times. The J gene is TRBJ2-7, the V gene TRBV21-1; TRBD2 is the table's D call, not checked against the DNA. TRBV21-1 is given as a pseudogene. This CDR3 has 19 residues. The chain's CDR3 is CASSRRFPGLAVLSYEQYF. The DNA for the CDR3 is TGTGCCAGCAGCAGACGGTTCCCGGGACTAGCGGTACTATCCTACGAGCAGTACTTC.

This clone was detected once. The V and J genes are TRBV4-1 and TRBJ1-1; no clear D gene. The CDR3 contains 14 residues. Trimming removed 0 bases at V and 8 bases at J, with 13 bases between. Per germline, CDR1 MGHRA and CDR2 YSYEKL. DNA for the CDR3: TGCGCCAGCAGCCAAGAAGGTCCGGGAAGGGAAGCTTTCTTT. Residues: CASSQEGPGREAFF.

The V and J genes are TRBV5-4 and TRBJ1-3; no clear D gene. The germline CDR1 and CDR2 sequences are SGHNT and YYREEE (reference sequence). V dropped 4 bases and J dropped 0 bases, with 17 bases sitting between them. The CDR3 is 17 amino acids. The CDR3 protein is CASSRGAPTSSGNTIYF. The CDR3 bases are TGTGCCAGCAGCCGGGGTGCCCCGACCTCCTCTGGAAACACCATATATTTT.

This chain links TRBV7-8 with TRBJ2-7, with D perhaps TRBD2 (6 bases). CDR3 size: 14 residues. Trimming removed 3 bases from V and 6 bases from J, with 15 bases in between. CDR1 and CDR2 (germline): SGHVS, FQNEAQ. CDR3 bases: TGTGCCAGCAGCTTTGGCCCATCGGGAGCCGAGCAGTACTTC. Its protein product is CASSFGPSGAEQYF.

V gene TRBV25-1 combines with J gene TRBJ2-5, with TRBD2 matching 7 bases. Germline V gives CDR1 MGHDK, CDR2 SYGVNS. The CDR3 has 15 amino acids. The trim removed 2 bases at V and 5 bases at J, leaving 8 bases unmatched. The CDR3 sequence is CASSEISGGVETQYF. CDR3 coding DNA: TGTGCCAGCAGTGAAATTTCTGGGGGGGTTGAGACCCAGTACTTC.

The J gene is TRBJ2-5, the V gene TRBV6-5; maybe TRBD1 (6 bases). Germline loops: CDR1 MNHEY, CDR2 SVGAGI. The CDR3 runs to 15 residues. V gave up 6 bases and J gave up 5 bases, with 19 bases separating them. CDR3 sequence reads: CASSLGTTGWETQYF. The DNA for the CDR3 is TGTGCCAGCAGCCTGGGGACAACCGGTTGGGAGACCCAGTACTTC.

This clone came up once. V usage is TRBV25-1 and J usage is TRBJ1-2; tentative D call: TRBD1 (5 bases). The germline V gene has CDR1 MGHDK and CDR2 SYGVNS. The CDR3 totals 13 residues. V lost 4 bases and J lost 4, with 10 bases in between. CDR3 nucleotide sequence: TGTGCCAGCAGTGTATCGACAGTCTATGGCTACACCTTC. Protein: CASSVSTVYGYTF.

This chain links TRBV27 with TRBJ1-1; 9 bases line up with TRBD1. The ends lost 6 bases at V and 1 base at J; junction bases unmatched: 3. The CDR3 has 14 residues. CDR1 and CDR2 (germline): MNHEY, SMNVEV (reference sequence). The CDR3 is CASSSQGANTEAFF. The CDR3 nucleotides read TGTGCCAGCAGCTCACAGGGGGCGAACACTGAAGCTTTCTTT.

This clone was detected a few times. The gene calls are TRBV5-1 and TRBJ1-2, with a tentative D call TRBD1 (5 bases). V was pared by 0 bases and J by 0 bases, with 6 bases between. Germline CDR1 and CDR2: SGHRS and YFSETQ. The CDR3 is made up of 14 amino acids. CDR3 sequence (DNA): TGCGCCAGCAGCTTGGGACAGTCTAACTATGGCTACACCTTC. Translation gives CASSLGQSNYGYTF.

The rearrangement links TRBV10-3 to TRBJ2-3; 8 nucleotides line up with TRBD2. The V gene's germline CDR1 is ENHRY and CDR2 SYGVKD. This CDR3 comprises 14 residues. The V gene end was trimmed by 4 bases and the J gene end by 2 bases; junction bases not matched to a gene: 2. The CDR3 DNA is TGTGCCATCAGTGCGGGGGGGAACACAGATACGCAGTATTTT. The encoded protein is CAISAGGNTDTQYF.

The CDR3 region is CASSPRQGYDTF. The CDR3 coding sequence is TGTGCCAGCAGTCCCAGACAGGGGTATGACACCTTC. This chain connects TRBV27 to TRBJ1-2; TRBD1 matches at 8 bases. CDR1 and CDR2 from the germline V gene are MNHEY and SMNVEV (reference sequence). The CDR3 consists of 12 residues. Trimming removed 5 bases from V and 12 bases from J; junction bases left unmatched: 8.